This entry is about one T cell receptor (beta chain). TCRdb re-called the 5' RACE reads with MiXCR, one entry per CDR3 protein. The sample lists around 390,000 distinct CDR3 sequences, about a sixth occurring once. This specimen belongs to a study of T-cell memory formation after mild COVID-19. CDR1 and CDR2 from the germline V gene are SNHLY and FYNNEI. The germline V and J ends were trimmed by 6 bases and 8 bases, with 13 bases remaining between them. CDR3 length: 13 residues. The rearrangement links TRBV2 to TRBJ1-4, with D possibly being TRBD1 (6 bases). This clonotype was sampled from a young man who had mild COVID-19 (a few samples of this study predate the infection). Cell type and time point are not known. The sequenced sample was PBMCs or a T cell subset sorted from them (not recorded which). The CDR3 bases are TGTGCCAGCAGCCCGCAGGGGAGAGAAAAACTGTTTTTT. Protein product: CASSPQGREKLFF.